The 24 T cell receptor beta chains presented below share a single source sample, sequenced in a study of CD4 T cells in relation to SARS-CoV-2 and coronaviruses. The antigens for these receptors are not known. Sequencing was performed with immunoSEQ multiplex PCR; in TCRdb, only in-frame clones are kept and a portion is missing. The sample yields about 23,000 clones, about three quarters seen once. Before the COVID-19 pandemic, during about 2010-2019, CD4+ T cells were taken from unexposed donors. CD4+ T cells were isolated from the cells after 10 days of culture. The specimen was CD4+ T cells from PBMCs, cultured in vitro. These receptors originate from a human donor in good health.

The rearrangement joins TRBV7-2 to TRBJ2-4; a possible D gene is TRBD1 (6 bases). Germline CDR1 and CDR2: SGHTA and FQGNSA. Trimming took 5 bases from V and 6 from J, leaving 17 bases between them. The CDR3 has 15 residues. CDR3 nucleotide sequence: TGTGCCAGCAGCCCCGGACAGCTGAAAGGAAACATTCAGTACTTC. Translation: CASSPGQLKGNIQYF. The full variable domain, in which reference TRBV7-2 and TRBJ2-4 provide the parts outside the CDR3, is GAGVSQSPSNKVTEKGKDVELRCDPISGHTALYWYRQSLGQGLEFLIYFQGNSAPDKSGLPSDRFSAERTGGSVSTLTIQRTQQEDSAVYLCASSPGQLKGNIQYFGAGTRLSVL.

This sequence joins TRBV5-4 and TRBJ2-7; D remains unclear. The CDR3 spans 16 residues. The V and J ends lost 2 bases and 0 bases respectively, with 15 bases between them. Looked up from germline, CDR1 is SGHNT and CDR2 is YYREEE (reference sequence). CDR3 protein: CASSFTATRSSYEQYF. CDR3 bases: TGTGCCAGCAGCTTTACAGCGACAAGAAGCTCCTACGAGCAGTACTTC.

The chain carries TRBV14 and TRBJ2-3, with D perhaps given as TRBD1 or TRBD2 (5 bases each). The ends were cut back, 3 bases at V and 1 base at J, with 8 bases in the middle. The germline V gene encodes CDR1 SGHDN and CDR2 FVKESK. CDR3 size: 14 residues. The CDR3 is CASSQGRGTDTQYF. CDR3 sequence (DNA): TGTGCCAGCAGCCAGGGGCGGGGCACAGATACGCAGTATTTT. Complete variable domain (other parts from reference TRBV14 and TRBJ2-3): EAGVTQFPSHSVIEKGQTVTLRCDPISGHDNLYWYRRVMGKEIKFLLHFVKESKQDESGMPNNRFLAERTGGTYSTLKVQPAELEDSGVYFCASSQGRGTDTQYFGPGTRLTVL.

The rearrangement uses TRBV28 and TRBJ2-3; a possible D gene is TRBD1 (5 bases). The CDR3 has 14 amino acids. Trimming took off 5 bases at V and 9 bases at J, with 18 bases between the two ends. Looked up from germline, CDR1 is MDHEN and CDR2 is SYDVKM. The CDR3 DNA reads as TGTGCCAGCAGTCAAGAACCTTCAGGGTGGACGCAGTATTTT. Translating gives CASSQEPSGWTQYF.

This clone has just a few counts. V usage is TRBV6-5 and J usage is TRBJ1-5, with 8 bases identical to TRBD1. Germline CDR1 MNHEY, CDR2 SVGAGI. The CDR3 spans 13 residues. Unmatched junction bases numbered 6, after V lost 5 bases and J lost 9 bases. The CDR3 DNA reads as TGTGCCAGCAGTCAACAGGGGGGGGTGCCCCAGCATTTT. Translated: CASSQQGGVPQHF.

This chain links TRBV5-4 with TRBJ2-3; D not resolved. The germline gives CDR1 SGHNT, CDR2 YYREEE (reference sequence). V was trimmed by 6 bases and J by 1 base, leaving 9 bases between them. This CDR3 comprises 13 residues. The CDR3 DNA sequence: TGTGCCAGCACTGACTCCCGCACAGATACGCAGTATTTT. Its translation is CASTDSRTDTQYF.

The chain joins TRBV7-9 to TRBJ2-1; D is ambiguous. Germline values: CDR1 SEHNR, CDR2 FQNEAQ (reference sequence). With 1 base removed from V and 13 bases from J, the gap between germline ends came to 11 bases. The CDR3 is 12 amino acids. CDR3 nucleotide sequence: TGTGCCAGCAGCTTAGGGCCCCGATACCAGTTCTTC. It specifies CASSLGPRYQFF.

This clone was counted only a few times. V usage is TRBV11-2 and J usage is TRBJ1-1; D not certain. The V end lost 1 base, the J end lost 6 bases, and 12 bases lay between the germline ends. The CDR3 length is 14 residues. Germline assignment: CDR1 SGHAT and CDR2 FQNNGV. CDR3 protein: CASSLVQHWSEAFF. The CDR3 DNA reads TGTGCCAGCAGCTTAGTTCAGCATTGGTCTGAAGCTTTCTTT.

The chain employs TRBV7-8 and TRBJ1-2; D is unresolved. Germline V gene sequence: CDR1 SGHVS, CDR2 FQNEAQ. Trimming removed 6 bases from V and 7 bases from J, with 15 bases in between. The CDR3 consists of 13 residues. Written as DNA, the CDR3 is TGTGCCAGCAGTCTAACCCTCTTGGGTGGCTACACCTTC. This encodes CASSLTLLGGYTF.

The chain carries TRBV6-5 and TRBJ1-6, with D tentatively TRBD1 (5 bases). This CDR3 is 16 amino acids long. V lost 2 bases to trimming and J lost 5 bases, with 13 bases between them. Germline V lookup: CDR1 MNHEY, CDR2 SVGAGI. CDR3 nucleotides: TGTGCCAGCAGTTACAAAGGGACGGGAAATAATTCACCCCTCCACTTT. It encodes CASSYKGTGNNSPLHF.

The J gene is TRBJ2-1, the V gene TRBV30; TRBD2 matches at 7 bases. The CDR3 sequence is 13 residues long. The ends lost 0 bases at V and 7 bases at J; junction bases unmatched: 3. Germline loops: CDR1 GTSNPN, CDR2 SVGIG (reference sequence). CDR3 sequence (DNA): TGTGCCTGGAGTGTAACCGGGAGGAATGAGCAGTTCTTC. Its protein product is CAWSVTGRNEQFF.

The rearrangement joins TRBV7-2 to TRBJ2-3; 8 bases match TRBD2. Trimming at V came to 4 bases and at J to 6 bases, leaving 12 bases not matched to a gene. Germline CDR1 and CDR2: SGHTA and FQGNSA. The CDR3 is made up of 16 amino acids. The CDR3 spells CASSYARGAGSDTQYF. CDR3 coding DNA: TGTGCCAGCAGCTACGCGCGGGGGGCCGGTAGTGATACGCAGTATTTT.

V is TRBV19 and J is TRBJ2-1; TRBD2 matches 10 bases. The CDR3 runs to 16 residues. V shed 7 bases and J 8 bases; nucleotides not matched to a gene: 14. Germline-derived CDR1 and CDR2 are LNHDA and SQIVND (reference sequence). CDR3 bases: TGTGCCAGTAACGCCCCGACTAGCGGGCTAAAGCATGAGCAGTTCTTC. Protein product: CASNAPTSGLKHEQFF.

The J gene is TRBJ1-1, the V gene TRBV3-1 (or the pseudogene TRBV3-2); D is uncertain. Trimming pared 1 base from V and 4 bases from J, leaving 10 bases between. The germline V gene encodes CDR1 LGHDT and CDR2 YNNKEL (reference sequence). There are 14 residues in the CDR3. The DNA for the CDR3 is TGTGCCAGCAGCCAAGGACCCGAGGGCACTGAAGCTTTCTTT. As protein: CASSQGPEGTEAFF.

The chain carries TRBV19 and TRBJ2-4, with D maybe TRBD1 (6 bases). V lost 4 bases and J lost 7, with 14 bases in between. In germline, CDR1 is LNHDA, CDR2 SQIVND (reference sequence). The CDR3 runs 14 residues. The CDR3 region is CASSSAWGPNIQYF. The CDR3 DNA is TGTGCCAGTAGTAGCGCGTGGGGGCCGAACATTCAGTACTTC.

Written as DNA, the CDR3 is TGTGCCATCAGTGGGGGGATTCGGGGCCCTGGAAACACCATATATTTT. Translation gives CAISGGIRGPGNTIYF. This sequence joins TRBV10-3 and TRBJ1-3, with D perhaps matching TRBD1 (5 bases). The germline V gene encodes CDR1 ENHRY and CDR2 SYGVKD. The germline V and J ends were trimmed by 4 bases and 2 bases, with 15 bases remaining between them. The CDR3 covers 16 residues.

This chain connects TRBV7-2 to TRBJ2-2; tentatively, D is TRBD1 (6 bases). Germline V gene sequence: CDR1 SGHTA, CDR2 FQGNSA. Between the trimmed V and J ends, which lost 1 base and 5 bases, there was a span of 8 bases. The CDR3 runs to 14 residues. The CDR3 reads CASSLGQETGELFF. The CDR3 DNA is TGTGCCAGCAGCTTAGGACAGGAAACCGGGGAGCTGTTTTTT.

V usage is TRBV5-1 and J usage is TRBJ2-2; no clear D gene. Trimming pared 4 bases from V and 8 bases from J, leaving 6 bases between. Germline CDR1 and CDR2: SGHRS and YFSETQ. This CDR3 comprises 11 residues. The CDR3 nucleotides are TGCGCCAGCAGCCCTGAGGGGGAGCTGTTTTTT. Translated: CASSPEGELFF.

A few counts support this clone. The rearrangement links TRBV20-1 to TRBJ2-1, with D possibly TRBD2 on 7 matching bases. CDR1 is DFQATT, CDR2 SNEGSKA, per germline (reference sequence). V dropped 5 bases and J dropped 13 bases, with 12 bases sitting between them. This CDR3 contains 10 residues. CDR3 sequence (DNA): TGCAGTGCTGGGGGGGCAGCACAGTTCTTC. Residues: CSAGGAAQFF.

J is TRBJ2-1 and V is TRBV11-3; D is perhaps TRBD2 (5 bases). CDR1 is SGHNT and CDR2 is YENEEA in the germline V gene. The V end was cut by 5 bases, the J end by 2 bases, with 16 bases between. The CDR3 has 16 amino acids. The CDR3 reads CASSLGPPGTYNEQFF. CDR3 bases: TGTGCCAGCAGCCTAGGACCCCCGGGGACCTACAATGAGCAGTTCTTC.

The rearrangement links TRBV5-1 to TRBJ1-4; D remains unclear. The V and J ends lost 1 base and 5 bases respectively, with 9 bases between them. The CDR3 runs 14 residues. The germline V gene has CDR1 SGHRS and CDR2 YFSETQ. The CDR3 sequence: CASSLMTLNEKLFF. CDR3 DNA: TGCGCCAGCAGCTTGATGACGCTAAATGAAAAACTGTTTTTT.

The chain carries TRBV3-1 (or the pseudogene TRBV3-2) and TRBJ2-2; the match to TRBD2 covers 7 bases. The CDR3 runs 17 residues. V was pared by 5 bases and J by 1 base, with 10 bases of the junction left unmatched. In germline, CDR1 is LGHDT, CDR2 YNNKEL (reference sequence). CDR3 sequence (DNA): TGTGCCAGCAGCACAACTCTTCGCGGGGGGAACACCGGGGAGCTGTTTTTT. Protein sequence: CASSTTLRGGNTGELFF.

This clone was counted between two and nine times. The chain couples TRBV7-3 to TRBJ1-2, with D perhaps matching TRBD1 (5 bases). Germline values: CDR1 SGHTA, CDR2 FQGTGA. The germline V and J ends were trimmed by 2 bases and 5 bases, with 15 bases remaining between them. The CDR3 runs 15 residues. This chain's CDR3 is CASSLEAGRSYGYTF. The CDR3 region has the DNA TGTGCCAGCAGCTTAGAGGCAGGGAGGTCGTATGGCTACACCTTC.

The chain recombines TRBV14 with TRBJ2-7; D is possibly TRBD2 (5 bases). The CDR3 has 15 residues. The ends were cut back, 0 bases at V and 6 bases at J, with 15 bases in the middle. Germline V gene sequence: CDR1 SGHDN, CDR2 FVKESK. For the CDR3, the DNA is TGTGCCAGCAGCCAAGATCAGGCAGGACTTGGCGAGCAGTACTTC. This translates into CASSQDQAGLGEQYF.